Below are 16 T cell receptor beta chains sequenced from a single sample in a study of blood T cells in healthy people across ages. With a J-beta primer mix and a sample-barcoded 5' primer, a second PCR ran about 7 to 12 cycles. MiXCR, applied by TCRdb to the 5' RACE reads, yields one record per CDR3 protein. In the table there are fewer than 900,000 distinct CDR3 sequences, around 46% of which are singletons. The sample taken for sequencing was blood. The receptors derive from a woman aged 55-70 years in good health.

The rearrangement links TRBV24-1 to TRBJ2-1; unclear D gene. The CDR3 is made up of 13 amino acids. Germline V gene lookup returns CDR1 KGHDR and CDR2 SFDVKD. V lost 1 base, J lost 5 bases, and 5 bases lay in between. The CDR3 here is CATSDFDNNEQFF. The CDR3, as DNA: TGTGCCACCAGTGATTTTGATAACAATGAGCAGTTCTTC.

This clonotype was seen only a few times. The chain couples TRBV7-6 to TRBJ2-7, with 7 bases aligning to TRBD1. There are 14 residues in the CDR3. Trimming at V came to 5 bases and at J to 5 bases, leaving 9 bases not matched to a gene. From germline, CDR1 is SGHVS and CDR2 FNYEAQ. The CDR3 DNA follows: TGTGCCAGCAGCAGTACTAGGGGGCCCGACGAGCAGTACTTC. Translating gives CASSSTRGPDEQYF.

This clonotype appeared a single time. The V gene is TRBV12-3 or TRBV12-4, the J gene TRBJ2-3; 7 bases are shared with TRBD2. The V and J ends lost 6 bases and 4 bases, in that order; junction bases with no gene match: 7. The CDR3 covers 14 residues. CDR3 sequence: CASSVRGTSDTQYF. The CDR3 bases are TGTGCCAGCAGCGTGCGGGGGACCTCAGATACGCAGTATTTT.

This clonotype has just a few counts. V is TRBV20-1 and J is TRBJ2-3; 11 bases fit TRBD2. J lost 3 bases, V lost 1 base, and 6 bases had no gene match. CDR3 size: 16 residues. The germline V gene has CDR1 DFQATT and CDR2 SNEGSKA (reference sequence). The CDR3: CSARAASGRSTDTQYF. CDR3 coding DNA: TGCAGTGCTAGAGCTGCTAGCGGGAGGAGTACAGATACGCAGTATTTT.

This clonotype was found many times. The J gene is TRBJ2-4, the V gene TRBV27; 8 bases align to TRBD1. Trimming took 1 base from V and 7 from J; bases not matched to a gene: 12. Germline CDR1 reads MNHEY; CDR2 reads SMNVEV (reference sequence). This CDR3 contains 17 residues. The CDR3 loop reads CASSLWAGGGPTNIQYF. The CDR3 DNA is TGTGCCAGCAGTTTATGGGCAGGGGGCGGGCCAACGAACATTCAGTACTTC.

This clonotype was counted at least ten times. The V and J genes are TRBV7-9 and TRBJ1-2, with D hard to call. Germline V gives CDR1 SEHNR, CDR2 FQNEAQ (reference sequence). The CDR3 loop spans 15 amino acids. Trimming cost V 10 bases and J 7 bases, with 25 bases left between them. CDR3 nucleotides: TGTGCCACCCCGTTTGATCGCAGTGCCGGTGGTGGCTACACCTTC. It translates to CATPFDRSAGGGYTF.

V and J are TRBV14 and TRBJ2-5; D gene unclear. The CDR3 runs to 16 residues. Trimming cost V 3 bases and J 2 bases, with 16 bases left between them. The germline gives CDR1 SGHDN, CDR2 FVKESK. The CDR3 bases are TGTGCCAGCAGCCAGTGGCAAGCGCTGATTCAAGAGACCCAGTACTTC. Encoded protein: CASSQWQALIQETQYF.

The chain links TRBV5-1 to TRBJ1-1; D is possibly TRBD1 (6 bases). Trimming pared 4 bases from V and 0 bases from J, leaving 16 bases between. Germline V CDR1 and CDR2: SGHRS, YFSETQ. The CDR3 sequence is 16 residues long. The CDR3 DNA sequence: TGCGCCAGCAGCCCCCGGGACACAGGATTGAACACTGAAGCTTTCTTT. It encodes CASSPRDTGLNTEAFF. Looking up the rest from reference TRBV5-1 and TRBJ1-1 gives the full variable domain: KAGVTQTPRYLIKTRGQQVTLSCSPISGHRSVSWYQQTPGQGLQFLFEYFSETQRNKGNFPGRFSGRQFSNSRSEMNVSTLELGDSALYLCASSPRDTGLNTEAFFGQGTRLTVV.

Ten or more counts support this clonotype. The chain combines TRBV11-2 with TRBJ2-3; no clear D. Germline V gene lookup returns CDR1 SGHAT and CDR2 FQNNGV. V was shortened by 1 base and J by 2 bases, with 10 bases between the two germline ends. The CDR3 covers 15 residues. CDR3 DNA sequence: TGTGCCAGCAGCTTAGGGACGGCAAACACAGATACGCAGTATTTT. Residues: CASSLGTANTDTQYF.

This clonotype was found many times. The genes are TRBV2 and TRBJ2-1; 7 positions agree with TRBD1. The CDR3 has 13 residues. CDR1 is SNHLY and CDR2 is FYNNEI in the germline V gene. Trimming took 8 bases from V and 6 from J; bases not matched to a gene: 7. The CDR3 nucleotides read TGTGCCAGCGAGAAATCAGGGGGCAATGAGCAGTTCTTC. It codes for CASEKSGGNEQFF.

The rearrangement uses TRBV27 and TRBJ2-1; TRBD2 agrees at 9 bases. CDR3 size: 17 residues. V dropped 6 bases and J dropped 3; count of bases not matched to a gene: 12. Germline loops: CDR1 MNHEY, CDR2 SMNVEV (reference sequence). The CDR3, as DNA: TGTGCCAGCAGCATCCCAAATCTAGCGGGGCTCTACAATGAGCAGTTCTTC. Protein sequence: CASSIPNLAGLYNEQFF.

The chain recombines TRBV15 with TRBJ2-5; D is unclear. The CDR3 is 15 amino acids. Germline V gene lookup returns CDR1 LNHNV and CDR2 YYDKDF (reference sequence). Trimming cost V 5 bases and J 5 bases, with 18 bases left between them. The CDR3 sequence is CATSGVTGPTETQYF. The CDR3, as DNA: TGTGCCACCAGCGGAGTTACCGGGCCGACGGAGACCCAGTACTTC. The full variable domain, its missing parts supplied by reference TRBV15 and TRBJ2-5, is DAMVIQNPRYQVTQFGKPVTLSCSQTLNHNVMYWYQQKSSQAPKLLFHYYDKDFNNEADTPDNFQSRRPNTSFCFLDIRSPGLGDTAMYLCATSGVTGPTETQYFGPGTRLLVL.

This clonotype occurred many times. The chain combines TRBV29-1 with TRBJ2-7; TRBD1 aligns across 7 bases. The V and J ends lost 7 bases and 3 bases, in that order; junction bases with no gene match: 9. Per the germline V gene, CDR1 is SQVTM and CDR2 is ANQGSEA. There are 13 residues in the CDR3. CDR3 residues: CSALLGQSYEQYF. The CDR3 region has the DNA TGCAGCGCCCTCTTGGGACAGAGCTACGAGCAGTACTTC.

The genes are TRBV5-1 and TRBJ1-2; D not certain. From germline, CDR1 is SGHRS and CDR2 YFSETQ. The CDR3 is made up of 15 amino acids. V lost 3 bases, J lost 3 bases, and 15 bases lay in between. CDR3 bases: TGCGCCAGCAGCTCGGATCCGGGCTCGGACTATGGCTACACCTTC. Protein sequence: CASSSDPGSDYGYTF.

This clonotype came up a few times. CDR3 protein: CSVEQGLVPLGSYNEQFF. The CDR3 nucleotides are TGCAGCGTTGAACAGGGACTCGTTCCTTTGGGCTCCTACAATGAGCAGTTCTTC. This chain links TRBV29-1 with TRBJ2-1; TRBD2 is a possible D gene (6 bases). CDR3 length: 18 residues. Trimming left V 2 bases short and J 0 bases short, with 20 bases between. From germline, CDR1 is SQVTM and CDR2 ANQGSEA.

The rearrangement links TRBV27 to TRBJ2-7; possible D gene TRBD2, 6 bases. V was pared by 3 bases and J by 6 bases, with 15 bases between. The CDR3 consists of 14 residues. The germline V gene encodes CDR1 MNHEY and CDR2 SMNVEV (reference sequence). The CDR3 sequence: CASSFGTGVREQYF. The DNA for the CDR3 is TGTGCCAGCAGTTTTGGGACTGGGGTGCGCGAGCAGTACTTC.